This passage covers 22 T cell receptor beta chains from one sample sequenced in a study of blood T cell repertoires in COVID-19 (dated by TCRdb to the early 2020s). The library was obtained by the immunoSEQ multiplex PCR assay. TCRdb took over this immuneACCESS table, retaining in-frame rearrangements with V and J assigned. Such tables are incomplete; in checked studies, under half of the missing clones stem from an unresolved V gene, and the remainder is unexplained. Counted in this sample were about 310,000 clones; around nine tenths of them appeared once. 1% of the sample is taken by the ten largest. Sequencing used peripheral blood. Receptor source: a man aged 45 to 65 with active or convalescent COVID-19.

The chain couples TRBV5-4 to TRBJ2-2, with 8 bases matching TRBD2. Germline CDR1 SGHNT, CDR2 YYREEE (reference sequence). The junction had 3 bases not matched to a gene; V was cut back by 0 bases and J by 5 bases. This CDR3 contains 15 residues. In DNA form, the CDR3 reads TGTGCCAGCAGCTTGGCGGGGACTAGGACCGGGGAGCTGTTTTTT. Amino acids: CASSLAGTRTGELFF.

CDR3 loop: CASSPTSGVYNEQFF. The CDR3 nucleotides are TGCGCCAGCAGCCCTACTAGCGGGGTCTACAATGAGCAGTTCTTC. This rearrangement joins TRBV5-1 to TRBJ2-1, with 10 bases that match TRBD2. Germline loops: CDR1 SGHRS, CDR2 YFSETQ. This CDR3 is built from 15 residues. V was clipped by 4 bases and J by 3 bases; unmatched bases: 4.

This clone was seen more than once but under ten times. This chain connects TRBV4-3 to TRBJ1-5, with TRBD1 as a possible D gene (6 bases). V was pared by 0 bases and J by 5 bases, with 11 bases between. The CDR3 extends over 15 amino acids. Germline-derived CDR1 and CDR2 are LGHNA and YSLEER. The CDR3 nucleotides read TGCGCCAGCAGCCAAGATGGCAGGGGAGATCAGCCCCAGCATTTT. Translation gives CASSQDGRGDQPQHF.

This rearrangement joins TRBV28 to TRBJ1-5, with D possibly being TRBD1 (6 bases). The germline V gene has CDR1 MDHEN and CDR2 SYDVKM. The ends were cut back, 2 bases at V and 2 bases at J, with 7 bases in the middle. This CDR3 spans 14 amino acids. The CDR3, as DNA: TGTGCCAGCAGTTTACAGGGGCGCAATCAGCCCCAGCATTTT. Its protein product is CASSLQGRNQPQHF.

V is TRBV30 and J is TRBJ1-1; 9 nucleotides align to TRBD1. The CDR3 is made up of 15 amino acids. V dropped 3 bases and J dropped 1; count of bases not matched to a gene: 6. Germline V CDR1 and CDR2: GTSNPN, SVGIG (reference sequence). The chain's CDR3 is CAWRYGGQGNTEAFF. In DNA form, the CDR3 reads TGTGCCTGGAGGTACGGGGGACAGGGGAACACTGAAGCTTTCTTT. Based on the CDR3 plus reference TRBV30 and TRBJ1-1, the full variable domain is SQTIHQWPATLVQPVGSPLSLECTVEGTSNPNLYWYRQAAGRGLQLLFYSVGIGQISSEVPQNLSASRPQDRQFILSSKKLLLSDSGFYLCAWRYGGQGNTEAFFGQGTRLTVV.

The chain is built from TRBV19 and TRBJ1-5; 7 positions match TRBD1. With V trimmed by 3 bases and J by 3 bases, 8 bases remained unmatched. Germline values: CDR1 LNHDA, CDR2 SQIVND (reference sequence). This CDR3 comprises 16 residues. CDR3 DNA: TGTGCCAGTAGTATTTACAGGACAGGTCACAATCAGCCCCAGCATTTT. Translating it yields CASSIYRTGHNQPQHF.

V is TRBV6-5 and J is TRBJ1-2; the D gene is possibly TRBD1 (5 bases). The V gene lost 6 bases and the J gene lost 6 bases, with 17 bases spanning the gap. Germline lookup yields CDR1 MNHEY and CDR2 SVGAGI. The length of the CDR3 is 14 residues. The CDR3: CASRTGGGTNGYTF. For the CDR3, the DNA is TGTGCCAGCAGAACAGGAGGAGGGACCAATGGCTACACCTTC.

The V call is TRBV5-1, the J call TRBJ1-3, with D uncertain. Trimming shortened V by 0 bases and J by 0 bases, and 7 bases separated the two germline ends. Germline V gene sequence: CDR1 SGHRS, CDR2 YFSETQ. This CDR3 comprises 15 residues. DNA of the CDR3: TGCGCCAGCAGCTTGGATCCAGGCTCTGGAAACACCATATATTTT. This codes for CASSLDPGSGNTIYF.

The gene calls are TRBV28 and TRBJ1-2, with 8 bases that match TRBD1. The CDR3 sequence is 14 residues long. Looked up from germline, CDR1 is MDHEN and CDR2 is SYDVKM. The J segment lost 8 bases and the V segment lost 5 bases, leaving 10 bases of the junction unmatched. The CDR3, as DNA: TGTGCCAGCAGTCTCTTTACAGGGGGTGAAGGCTACACCTTC. Translating gives CASSLFTGGEGYTF.

This clone has a handful of counts. The chain is built from TRBV27 and TRBJ2-5; D perhaps matches TRBD2 (6 bases). The length of the CDR3 is 17 residues. V gave up 2 bases and J gave up 0 bases, with 16 bases separating them. From germline, CDR1 is MNHEY and CDR2 SMNVEV (reference sequence). This chain's CDR3 is CASSLKLGGTYQETQYF. The CDR3 DNA sequence: TGTGCCAGCAGTTTAAAACTCGGAGGGACGTACCAAGAGACCCAGTACTTC.

This chain links TRBV12-3 or TRBV12-4 with TRBJ2-7; 7 bases are shared with TRBD2. Trimming at V came to 1 base and at J to 10 bases, leaving 7 bases not matched to a gene. This CDR3 has 13 residues. For the CDR3, the DNA is TGTGCCAGCAGTTTAGTGCTTCTAGCGGACCAGTACTTC. Its translation: CASSLVLLADQYF.

The chain couples TRBV2 to TRBJ1-6; tentatively, D is TRBD1 (6 bases). With 6 bases removed from V and 10 bases from J, the gap between germline ends came to 13 bases. This CDR3 spans 13 amino acids. Germline V gene lookup returns CDR1 SNHLY and CDR2 FYNNEI. CDR3 protein: CASRYDRNSPLHF. CDR3 coding DNA: TGTGCCAGCAGGTATGACAGGAACTCACCCCTCCACTTT.

The chain links TRBV19 to TRBJ2-5, with 9 bases matching TRBD2. The CDR3 covers 15 residues. Losses at the gene ends were 1 base for V and 4 bases for J; bases not matched to a gene: 4. Germline assignment: CDR1 LNHDA and CDR2 SQIVND (reference sequence). The chain's CDR3 is CASSIGGSGRETQYF. The CDR3 coding sequence is TGTGCCAGTAGTATAGGCGGTAGCGGGAGAGAGACCCAGTACTTC.

The V and J genes are TRBV6-5 and TRBJ2-5; the match to TRBD1 covers 8 bases. The J segment lost 7 bases and the V segment lost 6 bases, leaving 10 bases of the junction unmatched. This CDR3 has 14 amino acids. The germline CDR1 and CDR2 sequences are MNHEY and SVGAGI. CDR3 in amino acids: CASRTGTGRGTQYF. The CDR3, as DNA: TGTGCCAGCAGGACAGGGACAGGCCGGGGGACCCAGTACTTC.

V and J are TRBV19 and TRBJ1-5; 7 bases match TRBD1. The J segment lost 4 bases and the V segment lost 5 bases, leaving 5 bases of the junction unmatched. The V gene's germline CDR1 is LNHDA and CDR2 SQIVND (reference sequence). This CDR3 spans 14 amino acids. CDR3 sequence reads: CASSPQGVNQPQHF. The CDR3 DNA reads as TGTGCCAGTAGTCCTCAGGGGGTTAATCAGCCCCAGCATTTT. Supplemented by reference TRBV19 and TRBJ1-5, the full variable domain reads DGGITQSPKYLFRKEGQNVTLSCEQNLNHDAMYWYRQDPGQGLRLIYYSQIVNDFQKGDIAEGYSVSREKKESFPLTVTSAQKNPTAFYLCASSPQGVNQPQHFGDGTRLSIL.

The CDR3 is CASTLWTGANNQPQHF. For the CDR3, the DNA is TGTGCCAGTACCCTATGGACAGGGGCCAACAATCAGCCCCAGCATTTT. The chain uses TRBV19 and TRBJ1-5; 9 bases align to TRBD1. The CDR3 contains 16 residues. V trimming: 7 bases; J trimming: 3 bases; junction bases outside the gene matches: 10. Germline-derived CDR1 and CDR2 are LNHDA and SQIVND (reference sequence).

The chain combines TRBV2 with TRBJ2-5; 14 positions agree with TRBD2. Germline CDR1 SNHLY, CDR2 FYNNEI. This CDR3 has 18 amino acids. The V gene end was trimmed by 6 bases and the J gene end by 3 bases; junction bases not matched to a gene: 12. CDR3 DNA sequence: TGTGCCAGCAGCAAACGGGGACTAGCGGGAGTTATAAAAGAGACCCAGTACTTC. As protein: CASSKRGLAGVIKETQYF.

The CDR3 DNA follows: TGCGCCAGCAGCCAAGAAATGAACAGGATACTGAACACCGGGGAGCTGTTTTTT. Amino acids: CASSQEMNRILNTGELFF. The rearrangement uses TRBV4-3 and TRBJ2-2; D might be TRBD1 (5 bases). V was clipped by 0 bases and J by 1 base, with 15 bases between them. This CDR3 contains 18 residues. The germline V gene encodes CDR1 LGHNA and CDR2 YSLEER.

This chain joins TRBV7-2 and TRBJ1-5; 7 bases are a match to TRBD1. CDR3 length: 15 residues. Germline loops: CDR1 SGHTA, CDR2 FQGNSA. V shed 5 bases, J shed 4 bases, and the junction held 8 bases outside the gene matches. CDR3 loop: CASSPWRGRNQPQHF. The CDR3 DNA sequence: TGTGCCAGCAGCCCCTGGAGGGGGCGGAATCAGCCCCAGCATTTT.

V and J are TRBV28 and TRBJ2-7, with D hard to call. Trimming cost V 6 bases and J 0 bases, with 9 bases left between them. In germline, CDR1 is MDHEN, CDR2 SYDVKM. The CDR3 sequence is 13 residues long. The CDR3 is CASSWANSYEQYF. CDR3 in DNA: TGTGCCAGCAGCTGGGCCAACTCCTACGAGCAGTACTTC.

CDR3 sequence reads: CASSLGGDPYTEAFF. Here the CDR3 DNA reads TGCGCCAGCAGCTTGGGGGGCGACCCCTACACTGAAGCTTTCTTT. This chain connects TRBV5-1 to TRBJ1-1; TRBD1 is a possible D gene (5 bases). Trimming stripped 0 bases from V and 3 bases from J, with 12 bases between. Germline CDR1 and CDR2: SGHRS and YFSETQ. This CDR3 has 15 residues.

J is TRBJ1-5 and V is TRBV7-2; no firm D call. Trimming took off 1 base at V and 2 bases at J, with 15 bases between the two ends. Germline V lookup: CDR1 SGHTA, CDR2 FQGNSA. The CDR3 length is 17 residues. CDR3 coding DNA: TGTGCCAGCAGCTTAGGAGACTCAATGATGGGCAATCAGCCCCAGCATTTT. It specifies CASSLGDSMMGNQPQHF. Looking up the rest from reference TRBV7-2 and TRBJ1-5 gives the full variable domain: GAGVSQSPSNKVTEKGKDVELRCDPISGHTALYWYRQSLGQGLEFLIYFQGNSAPDKSGLPSDRFSAERTGGSVSTLTIQRTQQEDSAVYLCASSLGDSMMGNQPQHFGDGTRLSIL.